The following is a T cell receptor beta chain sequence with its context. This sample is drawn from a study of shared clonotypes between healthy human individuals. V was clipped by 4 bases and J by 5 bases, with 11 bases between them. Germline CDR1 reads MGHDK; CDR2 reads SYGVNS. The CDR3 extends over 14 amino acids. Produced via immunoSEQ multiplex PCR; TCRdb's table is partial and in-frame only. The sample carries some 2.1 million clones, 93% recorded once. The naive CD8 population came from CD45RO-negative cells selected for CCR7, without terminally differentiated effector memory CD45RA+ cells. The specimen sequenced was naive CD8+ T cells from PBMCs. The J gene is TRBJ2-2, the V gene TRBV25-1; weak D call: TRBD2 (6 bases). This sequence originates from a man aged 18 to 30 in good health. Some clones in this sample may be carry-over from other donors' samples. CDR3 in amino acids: CASSGGDSTGELFF. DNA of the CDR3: TGTGCCAGCAGTGGGGGGGATTCGACCGGGGAGCTGTTTTTT.